This TCR beta chain was sequenced during a study of OX40 agonist ivuxolimab in advanced cancers. Using immunoSEQ multiplex PCR, the repertoire was profiled, and TCRdb retains in-frame clones only, with some absent. The profile shows nearly 60,000 clones, about 81% of them singletons. Germline V lookup: CDR1 SGDLS, CDR2 YYNGEE. The CDR3 totals 14 residues. V was shortened by 4 bases and J by 7 bases, with 15 bases between the two germline ends. The specimen was CD4+ or CD8+ T cells sorted from blood, collected in a trial of the OX40 agonist ivuxolimab. This sequence joins TRBV9 and TRBJ1-5; D perhaps matches TRBD1 (6 bases). This TCR was recovered from an adult with an advanced solid tumor such as melanoma, head and neck, liver or kidney cancer. The CDR3 nucleotides are TGTGCCAGCAGCCCCTCTCCTGACAGGCAGCCCCAGCATTTT. Translating gives CASSPSPDRQPQHF.